This T cell receptor (beta chain) originates from a study of radiotherapy plus CTLA-4 blockade in lung cancer. Notes on the study in general: It was early blood T cell clone dynamics, with interferon-beta, that reportedly best predicted response.

Using immunoSEQ multiplex PCR, the repertoire was profiled, and TCRdb retains in-frame clones only, with some absent. Among around 38,000 clones listed, 80% to 90% were seen once. This clone was counted a single time. What it binds is not known. Lung cancer patients with chemo-refractory metastatic non-small-cell disease were given focal radiation plus CTLA-4 blockade with ipilimumab. Deletions cut 6 bases from V and 0 bases from J, with 10 bases between. The CDR3 is 14 amino acids. CDR1 is SGHKS, CDR2 YYEKEE, per germline (reference sequence). This specimen consisted of peripheral blood, obtained from a patient treated with radiotherapy plus ipilimumab. The V call is TRBV5-5, the J call TRBJ2-1; a possible D gene is TRBD1 (5 bases). This sequence was found in a human donor with non-small cell lung cancer whose response to radiotherapy plus ipilimumab could not be evaluated. CDR3 sequence reads: CASTGQTSYNEQFF. The CDR3 region has the DNA TGTGCCAGCACAGGGCAGACCTCCTACAATGAGCAGTTCTTC.